This T cell receptor beta chain was profiled in a study of blood T cell repertoires in COVID-19 (dated by TCRdb to about 2020). Regarding the complete study: The collaborator samples originated in the United States, Italy and Spain and spanned the acute and convalescent phases of COVID-19. The samples were drawn from the first 160 participants of the ongoing ImmuneRACE study and from 950 to 1,500 subjects provided by 6 global collaborators. The repertoires were released in a freely available public database intended as a resource for research on the immune response to SARS-CoV-2. Sample metadata almost always included a de-identified subject ID, COVID-19 status, age in years and sex. Subjects who had been exposed to COVID-19, were actively infected with it, or had recovered from it provided the deeply sampled blood TCRbeta repertoires that made up the dataset. Where available, HLA class I and class II types were obtained from metadata supplied by the sample provider rather than from assay-based typing. The prospective study material was composed of cDNA or gDNA derived from T cells, B-cell-depleted T cells, or PBMCs.

Each collaborating institution followed its own protocols to collect whole blood in K2EDTA tubes. For TCRbeta analysis, collaborator samples were shipped as frozen whole blood, as isolated PBMCs, or as DNA extracted from either sample type. As regards this clone: Which antigen it targets is not known. No much larger clone exists at a distance of one base, and base qualities are not known. The same CDR3 arises from other DNA sequences in this sample as well.

TCRbeta CDR3 regions were amplified from genomic DNA by means of the immunoSEQ Assay, a bias-controlled multiplex PCR. Turning to the authors' computational methods: The number of nucleated cells in each sample was estimated by amplification of reference gene primers within the assay. Sequence reads were collapsed and filtered to measure the absolute abundance of every unique TCRbeta CDR3 rearrangement. For each sample, productive Simpson clonality was calculated as the square root of Simpson's diversity index over productive rearrangements. TCRdb mirrors the immuneACCESS table, restricted to in-frame sequences. Some clones are absent from its copies; in checked studies, under half trace to an unresolved V gene, and the reason for the others is unknown. Clone size and V and J calls were adopted from that table, with D and trimming inferred from the DNA. This sample lists over 200,000 clones; roughly 84% were detected once. Roughly 2% of the sample goes to the ten largest clones.

Trimming removed 3 bases from V and 0 bases from J, leaving 9 bases between the germline ends. CDR1 is given as MDHEN and CDR2 as SYDVKM, both from the germline V gene. The CDR3 runs 15 amino acids, cysteine and phenylalanine included. Only CDR3 DNA is held: 45 bases, read in frame from base 1. Points the paper makes about the study in general: How much clinical and demographic metadata was included differed by source and by participant, and the metadata was provided uncurated.

The sequence was obtained from a man aged 35 to 55 with active or convalescent COVID-19. The sequencing input was peripheral blood. The V gene is TRBV28 and the J gene is TRBJ1-5; the D gene is perhaps TRBD1, on 5 matching bases. Here is the DNA: TGTGCCAGCAGTTTCTCCGGGGGTAGCAATCAGCCCCAGCATTTT. It is translated as CASSFSGGSNQPQHF.